The clone carrying this T cell receptor beta chain has more than one count but fewer than ten. Its antigen remains unknown. The sample is drawn from a study of T-cell reconstitution after alpha-beta-depleted transplantation in children. Germline lookup yields CDR1 SGHDT and CDR2 YYEEEE. The ends were cut back, 1 base at V and 9 bases at J, with 11 bases in the middle. This CDR3 is 14 amino acids long. Library preparation (for TCRbeta) was performed with unique molecular identifiers. Via MiXCR, TCRdb re-called the PCR reads, giving one row per CDR3 protein. Here the sample spans approximately 800,000 distinct CDR3 sequences, approximately 15% being singletons. The study, taken as a whole, reports: T-cell counts and diversity were attributed mostly to newly produced T cells one year after transplant. By about two months after transplant, alpha-beta T cells reportedly arose from several hundred graft clones that had expanded. TCRbeta diversity was high at day 60 in some patients (a result of surviving recipient T cells and thymic progenitors).

The clonotype was recovered from a male patient aged 10 to 17 who had a stem cell transplant for acute lymphoblastic leukemia, so the T cells may come from the graft donor. The genes are TRBV5-6 and TRBJ1-6; D is unresolved. The sample was PBMCs, mostly from graft donor cells, taken 360 days after TCRalphabeta/CD19-depleted stem cell transplant. The CDR3 protein is CASSLRARSSPLHF. In DNA, the CDR3 is TGTGCCAGCAGCTTGCGTGCCCGCAGTTCACCCCTCCACTTT.